The TCR beta chain described here comes from a study of blood T cell repertoires in COVID-19. V was cut by 5 bases and J by 7 bases, with 11 bases left in between. This CDR3 has 12 residues. Per germline, CDR1 MDHEN and CDR2 SYDVKM. Assay used: immunoSEQ multiplex PCR; TCRdb lists only in-frame clones, some missing. The sample consists of about 150,000 clones, roughly 85% of them appearing once. Recruitment covered 20 to 25 US areas and drew participants whose ages spanned about 18 to 90 years. The origin of this receptor is a woman between 65 and 79 years old in a cohort exposed to, infected with or recovered from COVID-19 (not recorded which). The sequenced sample was PBMCs or T cells enriched from blood (not recorded which). The rearrangement uses TRBV28 and TRBJ1-2; weak D call: TRBD1 (6 bases). The CDR3 DNA follows: TGTGCCAGCAGTCCTGGACAGCGTGGCTACACCTTC. This sequence encodes CASSPGQRGYTF.